Listed here are 27 T cell receptor beta chains from one sample, sequenced in a study of tumor-infiltrating lymphocytes in primary liver carcinoma. Unsorted whole blood yielded blood RNA, and germline DNA was extracted as well. Total RNA (about 500 ng) served as template for TCR beta cDNA synthesis primed by a constant-region primer. Construction of TCR beta libraries relied on three successive nested multiplex PCR rounds employing slightly modified ARM-PCR. The first two PCR rounds used TRBV1-TRBV30 forward primers with a C-beta reverse primer, 10 cycles each. Using its own MiXCR run on the multiplex PCR reads, TCRdb lists one record per CDR3 protein. Among approximately 310,000 distinct CDR3 sequences, 50% to 70% were seen once, and the ten largest hold roughly 10%. Sequenced: peripheral blood. These receptors all come from a man between 40 and 49 years old with primary liver carcinoma and hepatitis B virus infection.

Remarks on this clonotype: A much bigger clone sits one base away, suggesting this may be a read error. The J gene is TRBJ2-1, the V gene TRBV6-6; D is possibly TRBD2 (5 bases). Deletions cut 8 bases from V and 13 bases from J, with 15 bases between. Germline V CDR1 and CDR2: MNHNY, SVGAGI (reference sequence). The CDR3 runs to 11 residues. The CDR3 reads CASGGPETQFF. The CDR3 DNA reads TGTGCCAGCGGAGGCCCGGAGACCCAGTTCTTC.

This clonotype has ten or more counts. V is TRBV11-3 and J is TRBJ2-1, with D perhaps TRBD2 (7 bases). The ends were cut back, 1 base at V and 5 bases at J, with 12 bases in the middle. The germline V gene has CDR1 SGHNT and CDR2 YENEEA. The length of the CDR3 is 15 residues. CDR3 loop: CASSLVGGGHNEQFF. For the CDR3, the DNA is TGTGCCAGCAGCTTAGTCGGCGGGGGCCACAATGAGCAGTTCTTC.

With regard to this clonotype: This may be a read error, as it is one base from a much larger clone. V and J are TRBV6-1 and TRBJ2-7, with D uncertain. Germline values: CDR1 MNHNS, CDR2 SASEGT. This CDR3 spans 15 amino acids. The CDR3 DNA is TGTGTCAGCAGTGTTGGACGATTGAGCTCCTACGAGCAGTACTTC. Its translation is CVSSVGRLSSYEQYF.

Note on this clonotype: One base away lies a much larger clone, so this may be a sequencing read error. The chain links TRBV6-2 or TRBV6-3 to TRBJ2-1, with D possibly TRBD1 on 5 matching bases. The CDR3 is made up of 14 amino acids. The germline CDR1 and CDR2 sequences are MNHEY and SVGEGT. CDR3 DNA sequence: TGTGCCAGCACCGAGACAGCCTCCTTCAATGATCAGTTCTTC. Its protein product is CASTETASFNDQFF.

Concerning this clonotype itself: Given a much more abundant clone one base away, this may be a read error. This chain uses TRBV6-2 or TRBV6-3 with TRBJ2-1, with 8 bases aligning to TRBD2. Germline lookup yields CDR1 MNHEY and CDR2 SVGEGT. CDR3 size: 15 residues. The CDR3 sequence is CASRLGSGTYSEQFF. The CDR3 nucleotides read TGTGCCAGCAGGCTTGGTAGCGGGACCTACAGTGAGCAGTTCTTC.

On this clonotype: Germline and junction disagree at one end, which may indicate a read error. V and J are TRBV11-1 and TRBJ2-1; D is possibly TRBD2 (5 bases). The CDR3 runs to 14 residues. Germline assignment: CDR1 SGHAT and CDR2 FQDESV (reference sequence). CDR3 in DNA: TGTGCCATCAGCCCATCAGCGGACTGCAATGAGCAGTTCTTC. Encoded protein: CAISPSADCNEQFF.

In regard to this clonotype: A clone one base away is much larger, so this may be a read error. The chain couples TRBV6-2 or TRBV6-3 to TRBJ2-7, with 8 bases identical to TRBD1. The V segment lost 9 bases and the J segment 3 bases; nucleotides outside the gene matches: 10. This CDR3 has 14 residues. Germline-derived CDR1 and CDR2 are MNHEY and SVGEGT. The CDR3 loop reads CARSRTGGIYEQYF. CDR3 coding DNA: TGTGCCAGGAGTCGCACAGGGGGAATCTACGAGCAGTACTTC.

About this clonotype: Because it lacks the conserved phenylalanine or tryptophan at the end, this CDR3 is likely a read error. This chain links TRBV5-1 with TRBJ2-5; D gene unclear. The CDR3 runs to 16 residues. In germline, CDR1 is SGHRS, CDR2 YFSETQ. V was cut by 0 bases and J by 2 bases, with 14 bases left in between. The CDR3 DNA reads TGCGCCAGCAGCTTGGCGCCGCATTACGATCAAGAGACCCAGTACTTA. Translated, it gives CASSLAPHYDQETQYL.

In the case of this clonotype: A clone one base away is much larger, so this may be a read error. The chain carries TRBV5-4 and TRBJ2-7, with unresolved D. The CDR3 is 14 amino acids. Germline-derived CDR1 and CDR2 are SGHNT and YYREEE (reference sequence). Trimming left V 0 bases short and J 3 bases short, with 10 bases between. The CDR3 reads CASSLDGEFYEQYF. CDR3 DNA: TGTGCCAGCAGCTTGGACGGCGAATTCTACGAGCAGTACTTC.

A word on this clonotype: A much more abundant neighbour one base away suggests this may be a read error. The chain couples TRBV14 to TRBJ2-6; D not certain. CDR3 length equals 14 residues. Per germline, CDR1 SGHDN and CDR2 FVKESK. CDR3 sequence reads: CASSQDPQANVLIF. For the CDR3, the DNA is TGTGCCAGCAGCCAAGATCCCCAGGCCAACGTCCTGATTTTC.

The CDR3 nucleotides read TGTGCCAGCAGCCGGTTCGGGACAGCTAGCACAGATACGCAGTATTTT. Protein: CASSRFGTASTDTQYF. The V and J genes are TRBV7-9 and TRBJ2-3; 7 bases agree with TRBD1. V shed 5 bases, J shed 0 bases, and the junction held 8 bases outside the gene matches. This CDR3 comprises 16 residues. Germline lookup yields CDR1 SEHNR and CDR2 FQNEAQ (reference sequence).

As for this clonotype: One end of the junction varies from germline; a read error may be responsible. The chain has TRBV11-1 and TRBJ2-1; perhaps TRBD2 as D (5 bases). Germline V lookup: CDR1 SGHAT, CDR2 FQDESV (reference sequence). This CDR3 is built from 17 residues. CDR3 amino acids: CASSTSPTGRSYNGQFF. In DNA, the CDR3 is TGTGCCAGCAGCACCAGCCCCACGGGAAGGTCCTACAATGGGCAGTTCTTC.

V and J are TRBV28 and TRBJ1-1; TRBD1 is a possible D gene (6 bases). Germline assignment: CDR1 MDHEN and CDR2 SYDVKM. The V gene lost 7 bases and the J gene lost 5 bases, with 14 bases spanning the gap. The CDR3 contains 13 residues. CDR3 sequence reads: CASIGGTGTEAFF. CDR3 coding DNA: TGTGCCAGCATCGGGGGCACGGGGACTGAAGCTTTCTTT.

This clonotype was recorded only once. The chain links TRBV12-3 or TRBV12-4 to TRBJ2-7; weak D call: TRBD2 (6 bases). V was clipped by 0 bases and J by 3 bases, with 9 bases between them. This CDR3 has 14 residues. Here the CDR3 reads CASSLAGGIYEQYF. The CDR3 DNA is TGTGCCAGCAGTTTAGCTGGCGGGATCTACGAGCAGTACTTC.

This clonotype was recorded a few times. The V gene is TRBV20-1, the J gene TRBJ2-7; the match to TRBD2 covers 8 bases. The CDR3 covers 15 residues. The junction had 8 bases not matched to a gene; V was cut back by 4 bases and J by 0 bases. Per germline, CDR1 DFQATT and CDR2 SNEGSKA (reference sequence). DNA of the CDR3: TGCAGTGCTACAACGACTAGCGTCTTCTCCTACGAGCAGTACTTC. It codes for CSATTTSVFSYEQYF.

In the case of this clonotype: Just one base apart from a much larger clone, this may be a read error. V usage is TRBV6-2 or TRBV6-3 and J usage is TRBJ1-5; no clear D. This CDR3 is 14 amino acids long. Per the germline V gene, CDR1 is MNHEY and CDR2 is SVGEGT. Deletions cut 2 bases from V and 0 bases from J, with 5 bases between. CDR3 DNA: TGTGCCAGCAGTTACGGACCTAGCAATCAGCCCCAGCATTTT. Residues: CASSYGPSNQPQHF.

CDR3 sequence (DNA): TGTGCCAGCAGCTTTGGGTTGGTCGAGGAGCTGTTTTTT. Translated: CASSFGLVEELFF. V gene TRBV11-3 combines with J gene TRBJ2-2, with unresolved D. Germline CDR1 is SGHNT and CDR2 is YENEEA. Trimming shortened V by 3 bases and J by 10 bases, and 12 bases separated the two germline ends. The CDR3 spans 13 residues.

In this sample, this clonotype turned up a few times. The CDR3 nucleotides are TGTGCCAGCAGTGAACCGGTAGCGGGAAACACTGAAGCTTTCTTT. Translated, it gives CASSEPVAGNTEAFF. This chain joins TRBV6-1 and TRBJ1-1; D not resolved. CDR3 length: 15 residues. Germline loops: CDR1 MNHNS, CDR2 SASEGT. Trimming pared 2 bases from V and 2 bases from J, leaving 12 bases between.

In the case of this clonotype: Given a much more abundant clone one base away, this may be a read error. The V gene is TRBV4-2, the J gene TRBJ2-7; a possible D gene is TRBD1 (6 bases). Germline loops: CDR1 LGHNA, CDR2 YNFKEQ. The CDR3 has 15 residues. The CDR3 sequence: CACSRLPGQSYEQYF. The CDR3 DNA follows: TGTGCCTGCAGCCGCCTACCGGGACAATCCTACGAGCAGTACTTC.

Details on this clonotype: Mismatch with germline at one junction end may stem from a read error. The chain joins TRBV14 to TRBJ2-2, with 7 bases lining up with TRBD1. The CDR3 runs to 14 residues. In germline, CDR1 is SGHDN, CDR2 FVKESK. CDR3 sequence: CANKKTGFDRELVF. CDR3 nucleotides: TGTGCCAACAAAAAGACAGGGTTTGACAGGGAGCTGGTTTTT.

For this clonotype: A much larger clone sits a single nucleotide away, making a read error possible. This sequence joins TRBV6-1 and TRBJ2-3; D unclear. In germline, CDR1 is MNHNS, CDR2 SASEGT. Trimming took 2 bases from V and 1 from J, leaving 10 bases between them. The CDR3 is made up of 15 amino acids. In DNA, the CDR3 is TGTGCCAGCAGTGAATGTGGTATTCGCACAGATACGCAGTATTTT. Translation gives CASSECGIRTDTQYF.

About this clonotype itself: This may arise from a read error, as a much more abundant clone is one base away. No conserved phenylalanine or tryptophan is present at the end of the CDR3, so a read error is the likely explanation. The V gene is TRBV5-4, the J gene TRBJ2-1; D remains ambiguous. Trimming took off 0 bases at V and 8 bases at J, with 9 bases between the two ends. The CDR3 totals 13 residues. CDR1 and CDR2 from the germline V gene are SGHNT and YYREEE (reference sequence). DNA for the CDR3: TGTGCCAGCAGCTTGGTTGACGGCGATGAGCAGTTCTCC. Protein: CASSLVDGDEQFS.

This clonotype was found many times. This chain uses TRBV4-3 with TRBJ2-4; TRBD2 is a possible D gene (6 bases). V lost 0 bases, J lost 8 bases, and 17 bases lay in between. Per germline, CDR1 LGHNA and CDR2 YSLEER. This CDR3 comprises 16 residues. The CDR3 here is CASSQEGRGVGDIQYF. The CDR3 coding sequence is TGCGCCAGCAGCCAAGAAGGCCGCGGGGTGGGGGACATTCAGTACTTC.

Comments on this clonotype: Given a much more abundant clone one base away, this may be a read error. The V gene is TRBV6-2 or TRBV6-3, the J gene TRBJ1-5; D ambiguous. The CDR3 length is 15 residues. Germline CDR1 is MNHEY and CDR2 is SVGEGT. CDR3 DNA: TGTGCCAGCACCATGGACGGCTATAGCATTCAGCCCCAGCATTTT. This translates into CASTMDGYSIQPQHF.

The rearrangement uses TRBV21-1 and TRBJ2-2; TRBD1 is taken as the D call from the table, unchecked against the DNA. TRBV21-1 is a recognized pseudogene. The CDR3 contains 15 residues. For the CDR3, the DNA is TGTGCCAGCAGCAAAGGTGGCAGGGGGCCCAGGGAGCTGTTTTTT. This encodes CASSKGGRGPRELFF.

This clonotype was picked up a small number of times. The chain's CDR3 is CASSSQLTFIRQWRNTEAFF. CDR3 nucleotides: TGTGCCAGCAGTTCCCAGCTTACCTTCATCAGGCAGTGGAGGAACACTGAAGCTTTCTTT. The chain carries TRBV6-5 and TRBJ1-1; D is uncertain. This CDR3 has 20 amino acids. The V gene's germline CDR1 is MNHEY and CDR2 SVGAGI. Trimming shortened V by 4 bases and J by 1 base, and 28 bases separated the two germline ends.

Comments on this clonotype: An end of the junction differs from the germline gene, which may be a read error. This chain connects TRBV11-2 to TRBJ2-5; 7 nucleotides align to TRBD2. Germline assignment: CDR1 SGHAT and CDR2 FQNNGV. CDR3 length equals 18 residues. CDR3: CANSLDPGGSGWEETQYF. Here the CDR3 DNA reads TGTGCCAACAGCTTAGATCCCGGCGGGAGCGGTTGGGAAGAGACCCAGTACTTC.